This entry features one TCR beta chain sequence. Its antigen remains unidentified. These data come from a study of response to subunit inactivated influenza vaccine. Study-wide results and caveats: There was a suggestion from the authors that each seasonal influenza vaccination recruits few new T cells.

CDR1 and CDR2 from the germline V gene are DFQATT and SNEGSKA (reference sequence). The CDR3 spans 15 residues. V shed 2 bases, J shed 2 bases, and the junction held 8 bases outside the gene matches. A single record per CDR3 protein comes from TCRdb applying MiXCR to the RT-PCR reads. The sample carries hundreds of thousands of distinct CDR3 sequences, approximately 7.7% recorded once. Sequencing used PBMCs from blood, obtained roughly 24 months after vaccination. This TCR was sampled from a man aged 50 to 75 who received an inactivated influenza vaccine. V gene TRBV20-1 combines with J gene TRBJ2-7, with 8 bases identical to TRBD2. DNA for the CDR3: TGCAGTGCTAGATCTCGGACTAGCTCCACCTACGAGCAGTACTTC. Its translation: CSARSRTSSTYEQYF.